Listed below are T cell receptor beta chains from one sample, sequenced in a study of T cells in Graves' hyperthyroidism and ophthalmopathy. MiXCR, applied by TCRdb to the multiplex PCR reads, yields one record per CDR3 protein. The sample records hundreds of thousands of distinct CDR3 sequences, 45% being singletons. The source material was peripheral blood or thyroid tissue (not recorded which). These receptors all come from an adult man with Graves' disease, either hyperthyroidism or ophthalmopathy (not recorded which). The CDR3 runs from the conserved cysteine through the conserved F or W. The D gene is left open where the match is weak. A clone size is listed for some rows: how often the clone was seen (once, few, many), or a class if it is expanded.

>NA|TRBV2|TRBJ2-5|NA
CATKGVTGETQYF
TGTGCAACCAAGGGGGTCACCGGGGAGACCCAGTACTTC
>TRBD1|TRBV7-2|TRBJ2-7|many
CASSTTGLSSYEQYF
TGTGCCAGCAGCACGACAGGGCTTAGCTCCTACGAGCAGTACTTC
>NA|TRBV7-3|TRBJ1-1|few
CASSLHPLSREAFF
TGTGCCAGCAGCTTACACCCTTTGTCACGAGAAGCTTTCTTT
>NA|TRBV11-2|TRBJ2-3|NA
CASRVTDTQYF
TGTGCCAGCAGGGTCACAGATACGCAGTATTTT
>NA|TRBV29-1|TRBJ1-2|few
CSVGGFGWGSGDYGYTF
TGCAGCGTTGGGGGGTTTGGTTGGGGAAGTGGTGACTATGGCTACACCTTC
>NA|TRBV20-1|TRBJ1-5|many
CSAAYSNQPQHF
TGCAGTGCTGCATACAGCAATCAGCCCCAGCATTTT
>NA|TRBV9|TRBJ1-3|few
CASSPADGPIYF
TGTGCCAGCAGCCCAGCCGACGGGCCTATATATTTT
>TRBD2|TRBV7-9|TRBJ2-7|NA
CASSQTSGGYEQYF
TGTGCCAGCAGCCAGACTAGCGGGGGCTACGAGCAGTACTTC
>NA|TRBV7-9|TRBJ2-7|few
CASSIRGNYEQYF
TGTGCCAGCAGCATCAGGGGCAACTACGAGCAGTACTTC
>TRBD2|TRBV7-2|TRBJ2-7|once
CASSQEAGLAGVHF
TGCGCCAGCAGCCAAGAGGCTGGACTAGCGGGTGTTCACTTC
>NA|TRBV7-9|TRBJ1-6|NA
CAWMGARNSPLHF
TGTGCCTGGATGGGGGCGAGGAATTCACCCCTCCACTTT
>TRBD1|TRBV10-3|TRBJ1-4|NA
CAIGGTGSDEKLFF
TGTGCCATCGGGGGGACAGGGTCAGATGAAAAACTGTTTTTT
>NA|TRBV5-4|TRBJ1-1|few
CASSPGWGRRNTEAFF
TGTGCCAGCAGCCCCGGATGGGGCAGGAGGAACACTGAAGCTTTCTTT
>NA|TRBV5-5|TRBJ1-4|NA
CASSLQAVNTEKLFF
TGCGCCAGCAGCTTGCAGGCAGTGAACACTGAAAAACTGTTTTTT
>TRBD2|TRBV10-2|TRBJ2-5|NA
CASSQGGRPQETQYF
TGCGCCAGCAGCCAGGGAGGGCGGCCCCAAGAGACCCAGTACTTC
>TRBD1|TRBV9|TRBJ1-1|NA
CASSPWTGGEVAFF
TGTGCCAGCAGCCCCTGGACAGGGGGCGAGGTAGCTTTCTTT
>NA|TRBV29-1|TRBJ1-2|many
CSVDVTDYGYTF
TGCAGCGTTGATGTGACAGACTATGGCTACACCTTC
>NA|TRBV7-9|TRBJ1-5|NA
CASSRLSEPQHF
TGTGCCAGCAGCCGTTTAAGTGAACCCCAGCATTTT
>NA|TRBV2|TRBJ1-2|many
CASSAGSDMYGYTF
TGTGCCAGCAGTGCAGGGAGTGATATGTATGGCTACACCTTC
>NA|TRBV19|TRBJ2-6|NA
CARSILGRGAGANVLTF
TGTGCCAGAAGTATACTGGGCAGGGGGGCTGGGGCCAACGTCCTGACTTTC
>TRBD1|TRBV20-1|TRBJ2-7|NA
CSARELTGGYEQYF
TGCAGTGCTAGAGAACTGACAGGGGGCTACGAGCAGTACTTC
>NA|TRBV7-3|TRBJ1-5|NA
CASSAGIGSNQPQHF
TGTGCCAGCAGCGCCGGGATAGGGAGCAATCAGCCCCAGCATTTT
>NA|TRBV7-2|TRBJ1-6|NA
CASRTGGAGRDNSPLHF
TGTGCCAGCAGGACCGGGGGTGCAGGGCGGGATAATTCACCCCTCCACTTT
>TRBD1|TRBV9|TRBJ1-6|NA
CASSVGLTGISPLHF
TGTGCCAGCAGCGTAGGCCTGACAGGGATTTCACCCCTCCACTTT
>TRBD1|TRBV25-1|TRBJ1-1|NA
CTVRTGGTEAFF
TGTACCGTCAGGACAGGGGGCACTGAAGCTTTCTTT
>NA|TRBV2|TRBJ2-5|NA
CASSETGTETQYF
TGTGCCAGCAGTGAAACCGGGACAGAGACCCAGTACTTC
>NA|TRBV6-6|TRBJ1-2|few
CASLQPRDGYTF
TGTGCCAGCCTGCAACCCAGGGATGGCTACACCTTC
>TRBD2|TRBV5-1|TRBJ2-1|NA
CASSTGTSGGYNEQFF
TGCGCCAGCAGCACCGGGACTAGCGGGGGCTACAATGAGCAGTTCTTC
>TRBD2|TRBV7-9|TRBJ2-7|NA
CASSQLAGEQYF
TGTGCCAGCAGCCAACTAGCGGGCGAGCAGTACTTC
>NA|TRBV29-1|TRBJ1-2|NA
CSVELRGWNGYTF
TGCAGCGTTGAACTCCGGGGTTGGAATGGCTACACCTTC
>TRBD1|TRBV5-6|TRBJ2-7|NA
CASSGWDRGDYEQYF
TGTGCCAGCAGCGGATGGGACAGGGGGGACTACGAGCAGTACTTC
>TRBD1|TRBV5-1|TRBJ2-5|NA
CASSPTGGDIETQYF
TGCGCCAGCAGCCCGACAGGGGGAGACATAGAGACCCAGTACTTC
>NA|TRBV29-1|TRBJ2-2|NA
CSVSAQGGRTGELFF
TGCAGCGTTTCCGCACAGGGAGGGCGTACCGGGGAGCTGTTTTTT
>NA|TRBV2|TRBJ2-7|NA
CASSLQGPYEQYF
TGTGCCAGCAGCCTACAGGGACCCTACGAGCAGTACTTC
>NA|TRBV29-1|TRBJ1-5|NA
CSVAPGRQVGSPQHF
TGCAGCGTTGCCCCCGGAAGACAGGTGGGATCGCCCCAGCATTTT
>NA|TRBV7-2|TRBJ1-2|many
CASSLGYRTADYGYTF
TGTGCCAGCAGCTTAGGGTACCGGACAGCCGACTATGGCTACACCTTC
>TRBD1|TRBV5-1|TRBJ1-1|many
CASSTGQGAYRTEAFF
TGCGCCAGCAGCACAGGACAGGGGGCGTACAGGACTGAAGCTTTCTTT
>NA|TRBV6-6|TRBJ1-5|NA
CGSRGSGNQPQHF
TGTGGCAGCCGGGGCTCGGGCAATCAGCCCCAGCATTTT
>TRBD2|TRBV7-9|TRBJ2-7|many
CASSLGHGRSEQYF
TGTGCCAGCAGCTTAGGACACGGGAGGTCCGAGCAGTACTTC
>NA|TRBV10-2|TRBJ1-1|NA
CASSEVGPEAFF
TGCGCCAGCAGTGAAGTAGGTCCCGAAGCTTTCTTT
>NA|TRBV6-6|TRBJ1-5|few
CASSPPDRPNQPQHF
TGTGCCAGCTCACCACCCGACAGGCCTAATCAGCCCCAGCATTTT